These 5 T cell receptor beta chains share one sample of origin, sequenced in a study of Ad26.COV2.S vaccination and SARS-CoV-2 variants (dated by TCRdb to the early 2020s). To prepare the library, the immunoSEQ multiplex PCR assay was applied. Imported from immuneACCESS, the table was reduced by TCRdb to in-frame sequences with V and J called. These copies leave out some clones; in studies compared against another copy, an unresolved V gene accounts for under half, and the cause of the remainder is not known. This sample comprises hundreds of thousands of clones, roughly 85% of them detected only once. About 3.3% of the sample is held by the ten biggest clonotypes. Taken with the paper, the label for treatment or condition translates to: 15 to 20 received Ad26.COV2.S at low or high dose, single or two shots; several received placebo; per-sample allocation not given. Repertoires of vaccine and placebo recipients were sequenced from samples collected on day 63 after the first injection.

This specimen consisted of peripheral blood, obtained in a trial of Ad26.COV2.S vaccine versus placebo. The source of these receptors is a person between 18 and 65 years old who received the Ad26.COV2.S COVID-19 vaccine or a placebo.

The chain carries TRBV5-4 and TRBJ2-6, with 9 bases aligning to TRBD1. J was trimmed by 4 bases and V by 7 bases; bases with no gene match: 9. The CDR3 spans 16 residues. Germline CDR1 and CDR2: SGHNT and YYREEE (reference sequence). CDR3 coding DNA: TGTGCCAGCTTTCGGGACAGGGCTGAGGGGGCCAACGTCCTGACTTTC. Amino acids: CASFRDRAEGANVLTF.

CDR3 residues: CASSSSPSLVRTLNYGYTF. CDR3 in DNA: TGTGCCAGCAGTTCCTCCCCCTCGTTGGTGCGTACGCTGAACTATGGCTACACCTTC. V is TRBV6-2 or TRBV6-3 and J is TRBJ1-2; D unclear. The CDR3 consists of 19 residues. V dropped 4 bases and J dropped 2 bases, with 26 bases sitting between them. Looked up from germline, CDR1 is MNHEY and CDR2 is SVGEGT.

CDR3 region: CASSFITGATEAFF. The CDR3 DNA follows: TGTGCCAGCAGCTTTATTACAGGGGCGACTGAAGCTTTCTTT. The J gene is TRBJ1-1, the V gene TRBV7-9; 7 positions match TRBD1. The CDR3 runs to 14 residues. J lost 5 bases, V lost 3 bases, and 6 bases had no gene match. Germline V gives CDR1 SEHNR, CDR2 FQNEAQ (reference sequence).

The chain employs TRBV6-2 or TRBV6-3 and TRBJ2-7, with TRBD1 identical over 8 bases. The germline V gene has CDR1 MNHEY and CDR2 SVGEGT. J lost 2 bases, V lost 2 bases, and 5 bases had no gene match. The CDR3 has 15 residues. Here the CDR3 reads CASSYATGGTYEQYF. The CDR3 nucleotides are TGTGCCAGCAGTTACGCTACAGGGGGTACCTACGAGCAGTACTTC.

This clone was detected only a few times. This chain links TRBV7-8 with TRBJ1-6, with D possibly matching TRBD1 (5 bases). V was trimmed by 2 bases and J by 6 bases, leaving 8 bases between them. The CDR3 sequence is 14 residues long. CDR1 and CDR2 (germline): SGHVS, FQNEAQ. The CDR3 region is CASSLRDRNSPLHF. CDR3 nucleotide sequence: TGTGCCAGCAGCTTACGGGACCGTAATTCACCCCTCCACTTT.